These 28 T cell receptor beta chains were all obtained from the same sample, sequenced in a study of blood T cell repertoires in COVID-19. Using immunoSEQ multiplex PCR, the repertoire was profiled, and TCRdb retains in-frame clones only, with some absent. The repertoire holds over 150,000 clones, with around 81% as singletons. Sequencing was done on a sample of PBMCs or T cells enriched from blood (not recorded which). These receptors were taken from a man aged 40-50 years who had recovered from COVID-19.

The sample holds a few counts of this clone. The chain employs TRBV11-2 and TRBJ2-2; D might be TRBD1 (6 bases). This CDR3 comprises 15 residues. Germline V lookup: CDR1 SGHAT, CDR2 FQNNGV. Deletions cut 6 bases from V and 1 base from J, with 12 bases between. CDR3: CASSMVQGNTGELFF. In nucleotides, the CDR3 is TGTGCCAGCAGTATGGTACAGGGGAACACCGGGGAGCTGTTTTTT.

The chain recombines TRBV6-4 with TRBJ1-4; tentatively, D is TRBD1 (5 bases). V was trimmed by 4 bases and J by 6 bases, leaving 15 bases between them. CDR3 length equals 15 residues. The germline V gene encodes CDR1 MRHNA and CDR2 SNTAGT. The CDR3: CASSVSRQKDEKLFF. CDR3 DNA sequence: TGTGCCAGCAGTGTTAGCAGACAGAAGGATGAAAAACTGTTTTTT.

The CDR3 bases are TGTGCCAGCAGCTCTATTCGTAGCACCGGGGAGCTGTTTTTT. As protein: CASSSIRSTGELFF. V is TRBV7-2 and J is TRBJ2-2; D not certain. The CDR3 runs to 14 residues. V lost 4 bases and J lost 4, with 10 bases in between. Germline V lookup: CDR1 SGHTA, CDR2 FQGNSA.

The chain joins TRBV5-6 to TRBJ1-4; D is perhaps TRBD1 (5 bases). V gave up 1 base and J gave up 0 bases, with 13 bases separating them. The CDR3 length is 17 residues. Per the germline V gene, CDR1 is SGHDT and CDR2 is YYEEEE. CDR3 DNA sequence: TGTGCCAGCAGCTTGAGCGGGACTCCCGCAACTAATGAAAAACTGTTTTTT. Translated, it gives CASSLSGTPATNEKLFF.

This sequence joins TRBV3-1 (or the pseudogene TRBV3-2) and TRBJ1-1; TRBD1 matches 9 bases. V gave up 3 bases and J gave up 2 bases; unmatched junction bases: 4. There are 15 residues in the CDR3. Looked up from germline, CDR1 is LGHDT and CDR2 is YNNKEL (reference sequence). In DNA, the CDR3 is TGTGCCAGCAGCCAGCTGGGACAGGGTAACACTGAAGCTTTCTTT. It encodes CASSQLGQGNTEAFF.

This CDR3 is CASSDRGEKLFF. CDR3 DNA: TGTGCCAGCAGTGACAGGGGTGAAAAACTGTTTTTT. This chain connects TRBV28 to TRBJ1-4; TRBD1 agrees at 8 bases. The V gene end was trimmed by 5 bases and the J gene end by 7 bases; junction bases not matched to a gene: 0. The CDR3 spans 12 residues. Germline values: CDR1 MDHEN, CDR2 SYDVKM.

The chain employs TRBV19 and TRBJ2-5; D gene ambiguous. This CDR3 has 11 amino acids. CDR1 and CDR2 from the germline V gene are LNHDA and SQIVND (reference sequence). The V end lost 6 bases, the J end lost 7 bases, and 9 bases lay between the germline ends. The CDR3 reads CASRSAGTQYF. CDR3 in DNA: TGTGCCAGTAGATCCGCCGGGACCCAGTACTTC.

This chain joins TRBV18 and TRBJ2-3; 9 bases fit TRBD1. V lost 5 bases, J lost 4 bases, and 4 bases stayed unmatched. The CDR3 is 14 residues long. Germline CDR1 KGHSH, CDR2 LQKENI. The CDR3 bases are TGTGCCAGCTCAACCGGGACAGGGTCAGATACGCAGTATTTT. The encoded protein is CASSTGTGSDTQYF.

The chain links TRBV18 to TRBJ2-7, with 11 bases matching TRBD2. Germline V gene lookup returns CDR1 KGHSH and CDR2 LQKENI. V trimming: 6 bases; J trimming: 2 bases; junction bases outside the gene matches: 3. CDR3 length: 14 residues. CDR3 in amino acids: CASSTSGGPYEQYF. CDR3 DNA sequence: TGTGCCAGCTCTACTAGCGGGGGACCCTACGAGCAGTACTTC.

V is TRBV7-2 and J is TRBJ1-2; 7 nucleotides agree with TRBD1. The CDR3 totals 14 residues. After removal of 7 bases from V and 4 bases from J, the junction contained 9 bases not matched to a gene. Germline V CDR1 and CDR2: SGHTA, FQGNSA. CDR3 sequence: CASTRSQGIYGYTF. CDR3 coding DNA: TGTGCCAGCACTCGGTCACAGGGGATCTATGGCTACACCTTC.

V usage is TRBV2 and J usage is TRBJ1-2, with D possibly matching TRBD1 (5 bases). The V end lost 6 bases, the J end lost 4 bases, and 15 bases lay between the germline ends. Per germline, CDR1 SNHLY and CDR2 FYNNEI. This CDR3 spans 14 amino acids. The CDR3 coding sequence is TGTGCCAGCAGCAAAGAGGCGGGGACCTATGGCTACACCTTC. This sequence encodes CASSKEAGTYGYTF.

The chain links TRBV7-3 to TRBJ1-1; unclear D gene. This CDR3 spans 13 amino acids. The V and J ends lost 4 bases and 1 base respectively, with 7 bases between them. Germline V CDR1 and CDR2: SGHTA, FQGTGA. The DNA of the CDR3 is TGTGCCAGCAGCTCCGCACAGAACACTGAAGCTTTCTTT. It encodes CASSSAQNTEAFF.

V is TRBV3-1 (or the pseudogene TRBV3-2) and J is TRBJ2-2, with a tentative D call TRBD1 (6 bases). The ends were cut back, 4 bases at V and 1 base at J, with 19 bases in the middle. The CDR3 spans 18 residues. Germline assignment: CDR1 LGHDT and CDR2 YNNKEL (reference sequence). This CDR3 is CASSRLSLRGKNTGELFF. CDR3 sequence (DNA): TGTGCCAGCAGCCGACTGTCGCTCAGGGGAAAGAACACCGGGGAGCTGTTTTTT.

The chain is built from TRBV27 and TRBJ1-5; D is perhaps TRBD1 (5 bases). The CDR3 covers 14 residues. Deletions cut 6 bases from V and 1 base from J, with 10 bases between. The V gene's germline CDR1 is MNHEY and CDR2 SMNVEV (reference sequence). This chain's CDR3 is CASRQTESNQPQHF. For the CDR3, the DNA is TGTGCCAGCAGGCAGACAGAGAGCAATCAGCCCCAGCATTTT.

This clone was seen just once. V is TRBV5-4 and J is TRBJ2-5; 7 bases fit TRBD1. The germline CDR1 and CDR2 sequences are SGHNT and YYREEE (reference sequence). V dropped 3 bases and J dropped 2; count of bases not matched to a gene: 7. The CDR3 consists of 15 residues. This chain's CDR3 is CASSSRSGQQETQYF. DNA of the CDR3: TGTGCCAGCAGCTCCAGATCGGGACAGCAAGAGACCCAGTACTTC.

The genes are TRBV7-2 and TRBJ2-7; weak D call: TRBD2 (6 bases). Trimming shortened V by 2 bases and J by 4 bases, and 12 bases separated the two germline ends. In germline, CDR1 is SGHTA, CDR2 FQGNSA. The CDR3 length is 14 residues. Here the CDR3 reads CASSLWGLQYEQYF. The CDR3 DNA follows: TGTGCCAGCAGCTTATGGGGACTTCAATACGAGCAGTACTTC.

The chain joins TRBV7-3 to TRBJ2-1, with 11 bases matching TRBD2. The ends lost 5 bases at V and 3 bases at J; junction bases unmatched: 3. Germline CDR1 SGHTA, CDR2 FQGTGA. CDR3 length: 15 amino acids. CDR3 in amino acids: CASSPLAGGYNEQFF. For the CDR3, the DNA is TGTGCCAGCAGCCCTCTAGCGGGGGGCTACAATGAGCAGTTCTTC.

This chain joins TRBV13 and TRBJ1-3, with a tentative D call TRBD1 (5 bases). V was clipped by 2 bases and J by 0 bases, with 17 bases between them. The CDR3 covers 18 residues. CDR1 and CDR2 (germline): PRHDT, FYEKMQ (reference sequence). CDR3 in amino acids: CASSLLGQGWYSGNTIYF. CDR3 bases: TGTGCCAGCAGCTTACTGGGTCAGGGATGGTACTCTGGAAACACCATATATTTT.

The genes are TRBV6-2 or TRBV6-3 and TRBJ1-2; 8 bases align to TRBD1. CDR3 size: 13 residues. CDR1 is MNHEY and CDR2 is SVGEGT in the germline V gene. The V gene end was trimmed by 5 bases and the J gene end by 4 bases; junction bases not matched to a gene: 3. This CDR3 is CASSPGGGYGYTF. The DNA of the CDR3 is TGTGCCAGCAGTCCAGGGGGCGGCTATGGCTACACCTTC.

The CDR3 region is CASSQSGKQGHGYTF. In DNA, the CDR3 is TGTGCCAGCAGCCAAAGCGGCAAACAGGGCCATGGCTACACCTTC. V gene TRBV6-5 combines with J gene TRBJ1-2, with D perhaps matching TRBD1 (6 bases). V gave up 6 bases and J gave up 6 bases, with 20 bases separating them. CDR3 size: 15 residues. Germline CDR1 MNHEY, CDR2 SVGAGI.

DNA for the CDR3: TGTGCCAGCACCCCTAGCGGGGGGGCTGCCAATGAGCAGTTCTTC. Translating gives CASTPSGGAANEQFF. The rearrangement uses TRBV9 and TRBJ2-1; 12 nucleotides line up with TRBD2. From germline, CDR1 is SGDLS and CDR2 YYNGEE. This CDR3 has 15 amino acids. V shed 6 bases and J 6 bases; nucleotides not matched to a gene: 7.

This chain joins TRBV5-1 and TRBJ2-3, with a weak D call TRBD2 (5 bases). The germline gives CDR1 SGHRS, CDR2 YFSETQ. V gave up 3 bases and J gave up 1 base, with 15 bases separating them. This CDR3 comprises 16 residues. CDR3 amino acids: CASSYRVQRGTDTQYF. Written as DNA, the CDR3 is TGCGCCAGCAGCTATAGAGTACAGAGGGGCACAGATACGCAGTATTTT.

This clone was counted between two and nine times. The chain combines TRBV3-1 (or the pseudogene TRBV3-2) with TRBJ1-2; 8 positions agree with TRBD1. The CDR3 runs to 15 residues. In germline, CDR1 is LGHDT, CDR2 YNNKEL (reference sequence). Trimming cost V 2 bases and J 1 base; bases outside gene matches: 3. As DNA, the CDR3 is TGTGCCAGCAGCCAACCAGGACAGGGTAACTATGGCTACACCTTC. This encodes CASSQPGQGNYGYTF.

This rearrangement joins TRBV2 to TRBJ2-1; TRBD2 matches at 10 bases. This CDR3 is built from 15 residues. Per germline, CDR1 SNHLY and CDR2 FYNNEI. The junction had 6 bases not matched to a gene; V was cut back by 4 bases and J by 6 bases. As DNA, the CDR3 is TGTGCCAGCAGTGGGGGACTAGCGAATGTCAATGAGCAGTTCTTC. As protein: CASSGGLANVNEQFF.

This chain links TRBV7-2 with TRBJ2-7; 7 bases are a match to TRBD1. Per germline, CDR1 SGHTA and CDR2 FQGNSA. After removal of 5 bases from V and 2 bases from J, the junction contained 9 bases not matched to a gene. The CDR3 length is 15 residues. CDR3 amino acids: CASSPPETGTYEQYF. As DNA, the CDR3 is TGTGCCAGCAGCCCCCCGGAGACAGGGACCTACGAGCAGTACTTC.

The rearrangement uses TRBV5-4 and TRBJ2-5, with 11 bases matching TRBD2. This CDR3 contains 16 residues. The germline V gene encodes CDR1 SGHNT and CDR2 YYREEE (reference sequence). After removal of 3 bases from V and 5 bases from J, the junction contained 9 bases not matched to a gene. The CDR3, as DNA: TGTGCCAGCAGCTGGAATAGCGGGGGGGGCTCGGAGACCCAGTACTTC. It specifies CASSWNSGGGSETQYF.

The chain joins TRBV29-1 to TRBJ2-7; D may be TRBD2 (5 bases). The ends were cut back, 4 bases at V and 7 bases at J, with 14 bases in the middle. The CDR3 runs 12 residues. The germline V gene encodes CDR1 SQVTM and CDR2 ANQGSEA. For the CDR3, the DNA is TGCAGCGTTGTTGAGGGTGTCGGGGAGCAGTACTTC. This encodes CSVVEGVGEQYF.

The chain uses TRBV7-3 and TRBJ1-1; 7 bases match TRBD1. The CDR3 is made up of 14 amino acids. V lost 5 bases, J lost 4 bases, and 7 bases stayed unmatched. Germline-derived CDR1 and CDR2 are SGHTA and FQGTGA. The CDR3 spells CASSLDRDSTEAFF. The CDR3 coding sequence is TGTGCCAGCAGCCTAGACAGGGATAGCACTGAAGCTTTCTTT.